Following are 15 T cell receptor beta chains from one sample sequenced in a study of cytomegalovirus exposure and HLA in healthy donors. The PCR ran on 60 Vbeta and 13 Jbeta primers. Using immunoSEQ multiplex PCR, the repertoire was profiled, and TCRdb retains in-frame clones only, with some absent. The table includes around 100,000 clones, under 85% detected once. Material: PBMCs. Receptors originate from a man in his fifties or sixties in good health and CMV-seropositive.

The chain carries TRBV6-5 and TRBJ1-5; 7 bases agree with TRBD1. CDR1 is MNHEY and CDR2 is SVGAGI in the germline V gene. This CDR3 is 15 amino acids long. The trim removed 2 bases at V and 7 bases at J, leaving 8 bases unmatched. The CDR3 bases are TGTGCCAGCAGTTACACGACAGGGCTTGGACAGCCCCAGCATTTT. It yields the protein CASSYTTGLGQPQHF.

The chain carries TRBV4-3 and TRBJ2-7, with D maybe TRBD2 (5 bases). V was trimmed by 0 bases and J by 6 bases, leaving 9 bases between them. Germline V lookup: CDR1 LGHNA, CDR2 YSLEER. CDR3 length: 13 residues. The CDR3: CASSQESGSEQYF. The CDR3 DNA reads TGCGCCAGCAGCCAAGAATCTGGGAGCGAGCAGTACTTC.

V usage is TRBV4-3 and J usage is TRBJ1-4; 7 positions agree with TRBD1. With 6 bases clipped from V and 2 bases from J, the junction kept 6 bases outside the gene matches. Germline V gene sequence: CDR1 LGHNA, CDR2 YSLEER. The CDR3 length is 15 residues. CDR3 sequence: CASRDDRETNEKLFF. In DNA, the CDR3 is TGCGCCAGCAGGGACGACAGGGAGACTAATGAAAAACTGTTTTTT.

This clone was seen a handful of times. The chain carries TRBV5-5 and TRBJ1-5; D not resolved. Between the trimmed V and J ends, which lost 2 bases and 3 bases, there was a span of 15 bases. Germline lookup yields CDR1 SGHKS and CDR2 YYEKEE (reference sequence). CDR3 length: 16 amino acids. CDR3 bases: TGTGCCAGCAGCTTAGTCTCCGGTCTCACCAATCAGCCCCAGCATTTT. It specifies CASSLVSGLTNQPQHF.

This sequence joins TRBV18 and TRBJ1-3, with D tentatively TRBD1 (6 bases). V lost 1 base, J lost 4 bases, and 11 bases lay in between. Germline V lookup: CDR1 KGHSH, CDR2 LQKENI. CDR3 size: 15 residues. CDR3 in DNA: TGTGCCAGCTCACCACTACAGGGCGACGGAAACACCATATATTTT. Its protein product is CASSPLQGDGNTIYF.

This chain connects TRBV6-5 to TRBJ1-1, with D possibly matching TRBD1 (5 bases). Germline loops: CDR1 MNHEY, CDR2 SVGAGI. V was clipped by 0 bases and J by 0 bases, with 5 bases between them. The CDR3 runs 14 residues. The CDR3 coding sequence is TGTGCCAGCAGTTACTCGGACATGAACACTGAAGCTTTCTTT. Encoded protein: CASSYSDMNTEAFF.

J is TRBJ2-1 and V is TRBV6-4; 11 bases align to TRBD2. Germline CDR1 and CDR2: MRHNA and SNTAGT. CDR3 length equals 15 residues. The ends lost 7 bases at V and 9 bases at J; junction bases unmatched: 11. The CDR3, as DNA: TGTGCCAGCAAAATCACTAGCGGGAGCACCGGTGAGCAGTTCTTC. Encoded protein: CASKITSGSTGEQFF.

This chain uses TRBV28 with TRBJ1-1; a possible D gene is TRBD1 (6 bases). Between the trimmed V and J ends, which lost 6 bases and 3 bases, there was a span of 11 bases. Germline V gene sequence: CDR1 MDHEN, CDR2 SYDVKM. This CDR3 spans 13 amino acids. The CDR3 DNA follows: TGTGCCAGCAGCCCGGGACACGACACTGAAGCTTTCTTT. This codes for CASSPGHDTEAFF. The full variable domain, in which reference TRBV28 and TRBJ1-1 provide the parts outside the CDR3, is DVKVTQSSRYLVKRTGEKVFLECVQDMDHENMFWYRQDPGLGLRLIYFSYDVKMKEKGDIPEGYSVSREKKERFSLILESASTNQTSMYLCASSPGHDTEAFFGQGTRLTVV.

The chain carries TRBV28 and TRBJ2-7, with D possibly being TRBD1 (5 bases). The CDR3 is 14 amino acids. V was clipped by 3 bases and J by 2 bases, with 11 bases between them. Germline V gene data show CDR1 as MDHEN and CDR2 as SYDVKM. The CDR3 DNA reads TGTGCCAGCAGTTTTTGGGGCAGAACCTACGAGCAGTACTTC. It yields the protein CASSFWGRTYEQYF.

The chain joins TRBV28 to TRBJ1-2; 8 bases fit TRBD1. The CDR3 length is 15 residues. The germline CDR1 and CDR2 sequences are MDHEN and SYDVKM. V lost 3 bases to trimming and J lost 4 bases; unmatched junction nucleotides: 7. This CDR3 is CASSLEGGQVYGYTF. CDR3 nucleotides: TGTGCCAGCAGTTTGGAGGGGGGACAGGTCTATGGCTACACCTTC.

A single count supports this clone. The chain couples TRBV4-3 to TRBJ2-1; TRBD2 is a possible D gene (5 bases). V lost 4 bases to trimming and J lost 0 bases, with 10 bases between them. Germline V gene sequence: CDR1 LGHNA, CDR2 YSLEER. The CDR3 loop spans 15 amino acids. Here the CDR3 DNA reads TGCGCCAGCAGCCGGTCGGGGAGCTCCTACAATGAGCAGTTCTTC. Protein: CASSRSGSSYNEQFF.

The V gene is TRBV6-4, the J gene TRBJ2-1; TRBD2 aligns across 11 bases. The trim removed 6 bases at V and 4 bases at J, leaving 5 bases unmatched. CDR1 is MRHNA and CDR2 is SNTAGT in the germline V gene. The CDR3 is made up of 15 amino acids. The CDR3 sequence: CASSPLAGAYNEQFF. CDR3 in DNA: TGTGCCAGCAGCCCACTAGCGGGAGCTTACAATGAGCAGTTCTTC.

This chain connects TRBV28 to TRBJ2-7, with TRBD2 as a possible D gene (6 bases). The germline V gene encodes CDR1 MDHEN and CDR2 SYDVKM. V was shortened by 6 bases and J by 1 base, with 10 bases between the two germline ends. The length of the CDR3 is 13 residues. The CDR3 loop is CASRPGGSYEQYF. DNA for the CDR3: TGTGCCAGCAGGCCTGGGGGGTCCTACGAGCAGTACTTC.

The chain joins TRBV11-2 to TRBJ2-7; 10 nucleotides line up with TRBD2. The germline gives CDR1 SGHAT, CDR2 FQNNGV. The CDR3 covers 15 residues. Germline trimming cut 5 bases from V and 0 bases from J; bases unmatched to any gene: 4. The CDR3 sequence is CASSPGLAASYEQYF. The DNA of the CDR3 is TGTGCCAGCAGCCCAGGACTAGCGGCCTCCTACGAGCAGTACTTC.

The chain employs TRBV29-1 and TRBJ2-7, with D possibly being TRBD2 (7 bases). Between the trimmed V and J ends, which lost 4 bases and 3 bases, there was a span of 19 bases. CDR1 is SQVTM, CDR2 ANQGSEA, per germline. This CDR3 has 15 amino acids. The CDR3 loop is CSVGGGGAIGYEQYF. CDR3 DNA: TGCAGCGTTGGAGGGGGGGGCGCAATAGGCTACGAGCAGTACTTC.